These 12 T cell receptor beta chains share one sample of origin, sequenced in a study of T cell responses to AZD1222 COVID-19 vaccine. Method: immunoSEQ multiplex PCR; TCRdb's copy keeps in-frame clones and lacks some. The table has about 140,000 clones, 89% seen once; the top ten hold 4.7%. The sequences come from peripheral blood, collected on day 0 of AZD1222 vaccination. The receptors were sampled from an adult in good health.

The chain joins TRBV5-1 to TRBJ1-4, with TRBD1 matching over 7 bases. Germline CDR1 SGHRS, CDR2 YFSETQ. With 2 bases clipped from V and 0 bases from J, the junction kept 4 bases outside the gene matches. The CDR3 consists of 16 residues. The CDR3 DNA reads TGCGCCAGCAGCTTAACAGGGGCCCCAACTAATGAAAAACTGTTTTTT. Translating it yields CASSLTGAPTNEKLFF.

This clone came up a few times. The chain recombines TRBV29-1 with TRBJ2-1, with no clear D. Germline assignment: CDR1 SQVTM and CDR2 ANQGSEA. CDR3 length equals 11 residues. Deletions cut 5 bases from V and 12 bases from J, with 14 bases between. For the CDR3, the DNA is TGCAGCGTTCACGAGGAGTGGCGGCAGTTCTTC. Amino acid sequence: CSVHEEWRQFF.

This chain links TRBV4-1 with TRBJ1-4; D might be TRBD1 (6 bases). V was shortened by 3 bases and J by 6 bases, with 17 bases between the two germline ends. CDR1 is MGHRA, CDR2 YSYEKL, per germline. The CDR3 runs 16 residues. This CDR3 reads CASSHWKGGTDEKLFF. CDR3 nucleotides: TGCGCCAGCAGCCATTGGAAGGGGGGGACCGATGAAAAACTGTTTTTT.

The chain couples TRBV19 to TRBJ2-3, with 9 bases aligning to TRBD2. From germline, CDR1 is LNHDA and CDR2 SQIVND (reference sequence). The V gene end was trimmed by 3 bases and the J gene end by 0 bases; junction bases not matched to a gene: 4. This CDR3 comprises 16 residues. The CDR3 loop is CASSIPGLASTDTQYF. The CDR3 DNA follows: TGTGCCAGTAGTATCCCGGGACTAGCTAGCACAGATACGCAGTATTTT.

This clone was recorded only once. The CDR3 reads CASSLTGATNTEAFF. CDR3 coding DNA: TGCGCCAGCAGCTTGACAGGGGCCACGAACACTGAAGCTTTCTTT. This chain uses TRBV5-1 with TRBJ1-1, with TRBD1 identical over 7 bases. The CDR3 consists of 15 residues. CDR1 is SGHRS and CDR2 is YFSETQ in the germline V gene. The junction had 4 bases not matched to a gene; V was cut back by 1 base and J by 1 base.

The genes are TRBV9 and TRBJ2-3, with D perhaps matching TRBD1 or TRBD2 (6 bases each). The CDR3 length is 13 residues. In germline, CDR1 is SGDLS, CDR2 YYNGEE. Trimming removed 3 bases from V and 3 bases from J, with 8 bases in between. The chain's CDR3 is CASSGGATDTQYF. The CDR3 bases are TGTGCCAGCAGCGGGGGGGCGACAGATACGCAGTATTTT.

The chain uses TRBV7-3 and TRBJ2-1, with D maybe TRBD1 (6 bases). CDR1 and CDR2 from the germline V gene are SGHTA and FQGTGA. Deletions cut 5 bases from V and 5 bases from J, with 10 bases between. The CDR3 loop spans 13 amino acids. CDR3 amino acids: CASSRGNDNEQFF. The CDR3 DNA follows: TGTGCCAGCAGCAGGGGGAACGACAATGAGCAGTTCTTC.

This rearrangement joins TRBV28 to TRBJ1-1, with D hard to call. Trimming left V 5 bases short and J 0 bases short, with 4 bases between. The CDR3 covers 12 residues. Germline values: CDR1 MDHEN, CDR2 SYDVKM. The chain's CDR3 is CASSELNTEAFF. CDR3 nucleotide sequence: TGTGCCAGCAGTGAGTTGAACACTGAAGCTTTCTTT.

The chain joins TRBV1 to TRBJ1-5; the table gives TRBD1 as D, unverified against the DNA. TRBV1 is noted as a pseudogene. The CDR3 extends over 15 amino acids. In DNA form, the CDR3 reads TGCACCAGCAGAACAGGGGGGTTTGCAGGACAGCCCCAGCATTTT. As protein: CTSRTGGFAGQPQHF.

This chain joins TRBV10-3 and TRBJ1-3; 7 bases agree with TRBD1. This CDR3 has 16 amino acids. V shed 6 bases and J 4 bases; nucleotides not matched to a gene: 12. Per the germline V gene, CDR1 is ENHRY and CDR2 is SYGVKD. CDR3: CAIRETGESSGNTIYF. DNA for the CDR3: TGTGCCATCAGGGAAACAGGGGAGAGCTCCGGAAACACCATATATTTT.

This chain uses TRBV5-4 with TRBJ2-5; 11 bases are shared with TRBD1. J lost 4 bases, V lost 4 bases, and 0 bases had no gene match. The CDR3 is 13 amino acids. Germline-derived CDR1 and CDR2 are SGHNT and YYREEE (reference sequence). CDR3 region: CASSGTGGETQYF. The CDR3 nucleotides are TGTGCCAGCAGCGGGACAGGGGGAGAGACCCAGTACTTC.

The genes are TRBV12-3 or TRBV12-4 and TRBJ2-7, with no clear D. With 5 bases removed from V and 3 bases from J, the gap between germline ends came to 5 bases. CDR3 length: 11 residues. CDR3 nucleotide sequence: TGTGCCAGCAGTAATATCTACGAGCAGTACTTC. Encoded protein: CASSNIYEQYF.